This TCR beta chain comes out of a study of CD8 T cells in ankylosing spondylitis. Findings and caveats of the study: Ankylosing spondylitis blood appeared to carry a characteristic TCR beta motif of roughly 8 highly homologous variants.

A note on this clonotype: Its antigen remains unknown.

By quantitative 5'-RACE with molecular barcodes, the TCR beta libraries were made. TCRdb redid the calling of the 5' RACE reads with MiXCR, one entry per CDR3 protein. The sample yields 200,000 to 250,000 distinct CDR3 sequences, 10% to 13% seen once. V lost 2 bases and J 4 bases, leaving 20 bases between the germline ends. CDR1 DFQATT and CDR2 SNEGSKA come from the germline V gene (reference sequence). The CDR3 length is 16 residues. The sample was blood, either unsorted or a sorted T cell fraction (not recorded which). The chain uses TRBV20-1 and TRBJ1-1; weak D call: TRBD1 (5 bases). The sequence was collected from a male donor with ankylosing spondylitis or in good health (not recorded which). In DNA form, the CDR3 reads TGCAGTGCTAGACAATCGGGGCCCGGGAAATCCACTGAAGCTTTCTTT. Amino acid sequence: CSARQSGPGKSTEAFF.